The 27 T cell receptor beta chains below all came from one sample that was sequenced in a study of cytotoxic CD8 clonotypes in ibrutinib-treated CLL. The protocol was immunoSEQ multiplex PCR, while the TCRdb copy is restricted to in-frame clones and leaves out a portion. The top ten hold about an eighth of the sample, which has more than 200,000 clones, 60% to 80% seen once. The sequenced sample was PBMCs, obtained after 12 months of ibrutinib treatment. The receptors shown here come from a human donor with chronic lymphocytic leukemia.

This sequence joins TRBV6-5 and TRBJ2-3; a weak D match, TRBD2 (5 bases). The V and J ends lost 7 bases and 4 bases respectively, with 15 bases between them. This CDR3 contains 14 residues. The V gene's germline CDR1 is MNHEY and CDR2 SVGAGI. The DNA of the CDR3 is TGTGCCAGCAAGGAAGAGGGTTGGGCAGATACGCAGTATTTT. This sequence encodes CASKEEGWADTQYF.

This clone was seen a few times. J is TRBJ2-7 and V is TRBV6-1, with D tentatively TRBD1 (6 bases). Trimming took off 4 bases at V and 4 bases at J, with 11 bases between the two ends. The CDR3 spans 13 residues. In germline, CDR1 is MNHNS, CDR2 SASEGT. The CDR3 DNA follows: TGTGCCAGCAGTGTAGGGGGAGAATACGAGCAGTACTTC. It codes for CASSVGGEYEQYF.

CDR3 amino acids: CASSAPSSDTQYF. CDR3 coding DNA: TGTGCCAGCAGCGCACCGTCTTCAGATACGCAGTATTTT. The chain is built from TRBV7-9 and TRBJ2-3; D uncertain. The CDR3 totals 13 residues. The germline V and J ends were trimmed by 5 bases and 4 bases, with 10 bases remaining between them. Germline values: CDR1 SEHNR, CDR2 FQNEAQ (reference sequence).

CDR3 nucleotide sequence: TGTGCCAGCAGCTTAGCGGGGAAGCCCCAGCATTTT. Protein: CASSLAGKPQHF. The V gene is TRBV7-8, the J gene TRBJ1-5; D not resolved. The CDR3 covers 12 residues. The germline V and J ends were trimmed by 0 bases and 8 bases, with 5 bases remaining between them. CDR1 is SGHVS and CDR2 is FQNEAQ in the germline V gene. The full variable domain, its missing parts supplied by reference TRBV7-8 and TRBJ1-5, is GAGVSQSPRYKVAKRGQDVALRCDPISGHVSLFWYQQALGQGPEFLTYFQNEAQLDKSGLPSDRFFAERPEGSVSTLKIQRTQQEDSAVYLCASSLAGKPQHFGDGTRLSIL.

The V gene is TRBV11-3, the J gene TRBJ1-3; D is unresolved. With 0 bases removed from V and 3 bases from J, the gap between germline ends came to 12 bases. Looked up from germline, CDR1 is SGHNT and CDR2 is YENEEA. This CDR3 comprises 16 residues. The CDR3 sequence is CASSLDSGIRGNTIYF. The CDR3 nucleotides are TGTGCCAGCAGCTTAGATTCGGGTATCCGTGGAAACACCATATATTTT. The variable domain in full, completed from reference TRBV11-3 and TRBJ1-3, reads EAGVVQSPRYKIIEKKQPVAFWCNPISGHNTLYWYLQNLGQGPELLIRYENEEAVDDSQLPKDRFSAERLKGVDSTLKIQPAELGDSAVYLCASSLDSGIRGNTIYFGEGSWLTVV.

The sample holds one count of this clone. The rearrangement uses TRBV11-2 and TRBJ2-5; D remains unclear. The CDR3 is 14 amino acids. The V gene lost 5 bases and the J gene lost 5 bases, with 15 bases spanning the gap. Germline lookup yields CDR1 SGHAT and CDR2 FQNNGV. CDR3 in DNA: TGTGCCAGCAGCCCAAACTCCAAGGCGGAGACCCAGTACTTC. Protein sequence: CASSPNSKAETQYF.

This rearrangement joins TRBV6-4 to TRBJ1-1; weak D call: TRBD1 (5 bases). Trimming shortened V by 3 bases and J by 2 bases, and 7 bases separated the two germline ends. CDR3 length: 13 amino acids. The germline gives CDR1 MRHNA, CDR2 SNTAGT. This chain's CDR3 is CASSEGDNTEAFF. The CDR3 bases are TGTGCCAGCAGTGAAGGGGACAACACTGAAGCTTTCTTT.

This clone has a single count. CDR3 protein: CAAGDRSYTEAFF. The CDR3 DNA is TGTGCCGCCGGGGACAGGTCGTACACTGAAGCTTTCTTT. The rearrangement uses TRBV10-3 and TRBJ1-1, with 8 bases matching TRBD1. The CDR3 sequence is 13 residues long. Germline lookup yields CDR1 ENHRY and CDR2 SYGVKD. With 11 bases clipped from V and 3 bases from J, the junction kept 8 bases outside the gene matches.

This chain joins TRBV23-1 and TRBJ2-5; the D gene is possibly TRBD1 (6 bases). Being an ORF, TRBV23-1 has a function that is uncertain. Between the trimmed V and J ends, which lost 3 bases and 3 bases, there was a span of 17 bases. The CDR3 totals 16 residues. The CDR3 region has the DNA TGCGCCAGCAGTCAGCCTGAGGGACATCTGAAAGAGACCCAGTACTTC. This gives the protein CASSQPEGHLKETQYF.

The rearrangement links TRBV15 to TRBJ1-5; D perhaps matches TRBD1 (6 bases). CDR3 length equals 16 residues. V was pared by 1 base and J by 7 bases, with 17 bases between. CDR1 is LNHNV and CDR2 is YYDKDF in the germline V gene (reference sequence). The CDR3 coding sequence is TGTGCCACCAGCAGAGTAGGGGGACAAGTAATCCAGCCCCAGCATTTT. The encoded protein is CATSRVGGQVIQPQHF.

Concerning this clone itself: Germline and junction disagree at one end, which may indicate a read error. The gene calls are TRBV5-5 and TRBJ2-6; tentatively, D is TRBD1 or TRBD2 (5 bases each). CDR3 size: 13 residues. The germline V gene has CDR1 SGHKS and CDR2 YYEKEE (reference sequence). The CDR3: CASSGSQGLPDYF. CDR3 bases: TGTGCCAGCAGCGGATCCCAGGGTTTACCCGACTATTTC. Drawing the rest from reference TRBV5-5 and TRBJ2-6, the complete variable domain is DAGVTQSPTHLIKTRGQQVTLRCSPISGHKSVSWYQQVLGQGPQFIFQYYEKEERGRGNFPDRFSARQFPNYSSELNVNALLLGDSALYLCASSGSQGLPDYFGAGSRLTVL.

The chain uses TRBV18 and TRBJ2-7; D unresolved. CDR1 KGHSH and CDR2 LQKENI come from the germline V gene. Trimming stripped 0 bases from V and 4 bases from J, with 13 bases between. This CDR3 has 15 residues. CDR3 sequence (DNA): TGTGCCAGCTCACCACCGGCCTCTTCGAGGTACGAGCAGTACTTC. This codes for CASSPPASSRYEQYF.

The V gene is TRBV5-1, the J gene TRBJ1-5; TRBD1 matches at 7 bases. The junction had 11 bases not matched to a gene; V was cut back by 4 bases and J by 7 bases. This CDR3 region has 15 residues. Germline assignment: CDR1 SGHRS and CDR2 YFSETQ. CDR3 DNA sequence: TGCGCCAGCAGCCCTATAACAGGGGCGGACCAGCCCCAGCATTTT. Its protein is CASSPITGADQPQHF.

The V gene is TRBV2, the J gene TRBJ2-2; 9 nucleotides line up with TRBD1. The CDR3 spans 14 residues. The germline V gene has CDR1 SNHLY and CDR2 FYNNEI. The trim removed 6 bases at V and 7 bases at J, leaving 6 bases unmatched. The CDR3 loop reads CASRATGGFGELFF. CDR3 nucleotide sequence: TGTGCCAGCAGGGCGACAGGGGGTTTCGGGGAGCTGTTTTTT.

This clone has only one observation. The chain links TRBV7-9 to TRBJ2-3, with 7 bases aligning to TRBD2. The germline gives CDR1 SEHNR, CDR2 FQNEAQ (reference sequence). The CDR3 is made up of 15 amino acids. The V gene end was trimmed by 3 bases and the J gene end by 5 bases; junction bases not matched to a gene: 8. The CDR3 loop reads CASSLYGGSRDTQYF. The CDR3 bases are TGTGCCAGCAGCTTGTACGGGGGGTCACGAGATACGCAGTATTTT.

This clone showed up just a few times. The CDR3 is CASSQERGGQETQYF. The DNA for the CDR3 is TGTGCCAGCAGCCAAGAGCGGGGGGGCCAAGAGACCCAGTACTTC. This chain uses TRBV4-2 with TRBJ2-5, with 9 bases lining up with TRBD2. Per germline, CDR1 LGHNA and CDR2 YNFKEQ. V was clipped by 0 bases and J by 1 base; unmatched bases: 0. The CDR3 is made up of 15 amino acids.

This chain joins TRBV6-1 and TRBJ2-7, with unresolved D. CDR1 is MNHNS, CDR2 SASEGT, per germline. V was clipped by 2 bases and J by 3 bases, with 8 bases between them. This CDR3 has 13 amino acids. CDR3 protein: CASSERNDYEQYF. CDR3 nucleotide sequence: TGTGCCAGCAGTGAACGGAACGACTACGAGCAGTACTTC.

This chain joins TRBV10-3 and TRBJ1-1; D is uncertain. The V and J ends lost 3 bases and 0 bases respectively, with 2 bases between them. The CDR3 sequence is 12 residues long. CDR1 is ENHRY and CDR2 is SYGVKD in the germline V gene. The CDR3 nucleotides read TGTGCCATCAGTGAAGTGAACACTGAAGCTTTCTTT. Translating it yields CAISEVNTEAFF.

This chain links TRBV7-3 with TRBJ2-1; D possibly uses TRBD1 or TRBD2 (5 bases each). Germline lookup yields CDR1 SGHTA and CDR2 FQGTGA. The CDR3 consists of 13 residues. V gave up 5 bases and J gave up 7 bases, with 12 bases separating them. In DNA, the CDR3 is TGTGCCAGCAGCCCCTCCTGGGGGAATGAGCAGTTCTTC. Its protein product is CASSPSWGNEQFF. Drawing the rest from reference TRBV7-3 and TRBJ2-1, the complete variable domain is GAGVSQTPSNKVTEKGKYVELRCDPISGHTALYWYRQSLGQGPEFLIYFQGTGAADDSGLPNDRFFAVRPEGSVSTLKIQRTERGDSAVYLCASSPSWGNEQFFGPGTRLTVL.

The chain joins TRBV2 to TRBJ2-7; 7 bases fit TRBD1. The CDR3 is 13 amino acids. V lost 5 bases, J lost 3 bases, and 4 bases stayed unmatched. Germline V CDR1 and CDR2: SNHLY, FYNNEI. CDR3 nucleotide sequence: TGTGCCAGCAGTACGACAGGGAACTACGAGCAGTACTTC. It yields the protein CASSTTGNYEQYF.

The V gene is TRBV9, the J gene TRBJ1-2; perhaps TRBD1 as D (6 bases). CDR3 length: 13 amino acids. Trimming left V 3 bases short and J 8 bases short, with 14 bases between. Germline loops: CDR1 SGDLS, CDR2 YYNGEE. CDR3 sequence reads: CASSADRTHGYTF. The CDR3 DNA follows: TGTGCCAGCAGCGCAGACAGGACACACGGCTACACCTTC. Supplemented by reference TRBV9 and TRBJ1-2, the full variable domain reads DSGVTQTPKHLITATGQRVTLRCSPRSGDLSVYWYQQSLDQGLQFLIQYYNGEERAKGNILERFSAQQFPDLHSELNLSSLELGDSALYFCASSADRTHGYTFGSGTRLTVV.

For the CDR3, the DNA is TGTGCCAGCAGCTTAGTAGCCGATGGGGCCAACGTCCTGACTTTC. It codes for CASSLVADGANVLTF. This rearrangement joins TRBV7-2 to TRBJ2-6; D gene uncertain. Looked up from germline, CDR1 is SGHTA and CDR2 is FQGNSA. V lost 1 base and J 3 bases, leaving 7 bases between the germline ends. The CDR3 is 15 residues long.

The V and J genes are TRBV30 and TRBJ2-2; 9 positions agree with TRBD1. V trimming: 3 bases; J trimming: 4 bases; junction bases outside the gene matches: 3. The CDR3 consists of 14 residues. From germline, CDR1 is GTSNPN and CDR2 SVGIG (reference sequence). CDR3 in DNA: TGTGCCTGGAGAGTGACAGGGGGCACCGGGGAGCTGTTTTTT. The encoded protein is CAWRVTGGTGELFF.

The chain links TRBV7-2 to TRBJ1-4; D is unresolved. The germline gives CDR1 SGHTA, CDR2 FQGNSA. Trimming removed 2 bases from V and 6 bases from J, with 10 bases in between. This CDR3 comprises 14 residues. CDR3 loop: CASSLRARDEKLFF. The CDR3 DNA reads as TGTGCCAGCAGCTTACGGGCGAGGGATGAAAAACTGTTTTTT.

The genes are TRBV4-1 and TRBJ2-1; the D gene is possibly TRBD2 (5 bases). Germline values: CDR1 MGHRA, CDR2 YSYEKL. With 3 bases removed from V and 1 base from J, the gap between germline ends came to 13 bases. The CDR3 sequence is 16 residues long. For the CDR3, the DNA is TGCGCCAGCAGCCAGGGAGTTGGTAGATCCTACAATGAGCAGTTCTTC. Translation gives CASSQGVGRSYNEQFF.

The rearrangement joins TRBV7-9 to TRBJ1-2; D ambiguous. Trimming pared 3 bases from V and 4 bases from J, leaving 9 bases between. Germline V lookup: CDR1 SEHNR, CDR2 FQNEAQ (reference sequence). This CDR3 has 13 amino acids. The CDR3 is CASSFGNTYGYTF. The CDR3 nucleotides are TGTGCCAGCAGCTTTGGAAATACCTATGGCTACACCTTC.

The chain couples TRBV29-1 to TRBJ2-1; 11 bases are a match to TRBD2. Trimming cost V 5 bases and J 3 bases; bases outside gene matches: 12. The CDR3 consists of 17 residues. Germline lookup yields CDR1 SQVTM and CDR2 ANQGSEA. The CDR3 sequence: CSVRVAGGRGRYNEQFF. CDR3 sequence (DNA): TGCAGCGTTCGAGTAGCGGGAGGGCGGGGCCGCTACAATGAGCAGTTCTTC.